The sequence of this TCR beta chain was determined in a study of T cell responses to AZD1222 COVID-19 vaccine (dated by TCRdb to the early 2020s). As for the study more broadly: Because spike-specific TCR depth and breadth did not differ between the two schedules, AZD1222 recipients who got a second dose at roughly 4 weeks were pooled with those who got a second dose at roughly 12 weeks. Trial participants were enrolled by age into 18-55, 56-69 and 70-plus year subgroups, with 148, 28 and 57 TCR-sequenced participants respectively. TCR sequencing covered 233 trial participants: 207 given two doses of AZD1222 and 26 given two doses of MenACWY control vaccine.

The time point label of this sample denotes: baseline before first vaccination. Samples from vaccinated people were obtained from the UK trials COV001 and COV002, which included a single-blind randomized controlled phase 2/3 trial of AZD1222 (ChAdOx1 nCoV-19) in healthy adults. Trial participant PBMC samples were collected at day 0 and day 28 after the second dose for TCRbeta chain sequencing. Study-wide findings and limitations: Conclusions about previously exposed vaccinees are limited, since just a handful of AZD1222 recipients were seropositive for SARS-CoV-2 at baseline. The 56-69-year group was small, and its depth increase did not reach significance, likely because of low power. Reportedly, close to half of the unique spike-specific TCRs recognized epitopes lying outside the regions that are mutated in the B.1.351 and B.1.1.7 variants. Participants were mostly white British and included more females than males, and it was suggested by the authors that clonal diversity may have been underestimated. The whole spike protein was spanned by vaccine-associated CD4 TCRs, and dominant responses were seen in regions 160-218 and 743-854. A significant rise in spike-specific TCR breadth and depth was observed after two AZD1222 doses relative to day 0 and relative to MenACWY recipients. No day 14 peak-response samples were available, so repertoires were characterized only after the peak T cell response.

Worth noting for this clone: There is no known antigen for this receptor. Base quality data are lacking; no much larger clone is found one base away.

The CDR3 regions of human TCRbeta chains were analyzed by immunosequencing. As for the authors' bioinformatics: TCRs in the repertoires were compared against a reference library of SARS-CoV-2-specific TCRs that had been generated with the MIRA antigen-specificity platform. Breadth meant the fraction of unique TCRs that were SARS-CoV-2-associated, whereas depth meant the fraction of total T cells that were SARS-CoV-2-associated. Using the MIRA data, every spike-specific TCR was mapped to the spike region that the TCR reacted to and assigned to either a CD4 or a CD8 class. Log10-transformed breadth and depth values were compared by one-way ANOVA with Sidak's multiple comparisons tests. This is the immuneACCESS table as TCRdb keeps it, with only in-frame sequences that have V and J called. A part of the clones is gone; compared with another copy, unresolved V genes explain less than half, and the rest is unexplained. V, J and clone size reflect that table, while D and trimming were determined from the DNA. The sample table holds more than 60,000 clones, of which roughly 87% were seen once. The top ten clonotypes cover 17% of the sample.

V was cut back by 3 bases and J by 5 bases, leaving a gap of 8 bases between them. The CDR3 runs 12 amino acids, cysteine and phenylalanine included. The read is trimmed to its CDR3 DNA, 36 bases read in frame from base 1. In the germline V gene, CDR1 corresponds to ENHRY and CDR2 to SYGVKD. The chain is encoded by TRBV10-3 joined to TRBJ2-7; no confident D gene assignment can be made. The receptor's source is an adult in good health. The sequences come from peripheral blood, collected on day 0 of AZD1222 vaccination. CDR3 protein: CAISDPGNEQYF. The DNA sequence follows: TGTGCCATCAGTGACCCAGGAAACGAGCAGTACTTC.